This TCR beta chain was documented in a study of blood T cell repertoires in COVID-19. Study details: PBMCs, B-cell-depleted T cells, or T cells provided the cDNA or gDNA that made up the material.

The germline CDR1 and CDR2 sequences are MDHEN and SYDVKM. This CDR3 spans 13 amino acids. V was pared by 5 bases and J by 10 bases, with 7 bases of the junction left unmatched. Participants were aged about 18 to 95 years, lived in 25 or so US areas, and enrolled virtually. Cohorts were assigned according to the clinical history that participants reported. Authors' analysis steps: Counts of nucleated cells, estimated from reference gene primer amplification, were obtained. Produced via immunoSEQ multiplex PCR; TCRdb's table is partial and in-frame only. The D gene and trimming were derived from the DNA, and the V and J assignments and clone size from that table. The repertoire consists of 250,000 or so clones, with about four fifths occurring once and the leading ten covering 3% to 4.5%.

V gene TRBV28 combines with J gene TRBJ1-3, with 8 bases fitting TRBD1. Material: PBMCs or T cells enriched from blood (not recorded which). This TCR was sampled from a woman between 40 and 50 years old who had been exposed to COVID-19. CDR3 residues: CASSSRGQSTIYF. The CDR3 DNA sequence: TGTGCCAGCAGTAGCAGGGGGCAATCAACCATATATTTT. The variable domain in full, completed from reference TRBV28 and TRBJ1-3, reads DVKVTQSSRYLVKRTGEKVFLECVQDMDHENMFWYRQDPGLGLRLIYFSYDVKMKEKGDIPEGYSVSREKKERFSLILESASTNQTSMYLCASSSRGQSTIYFGEGSWLTVV.